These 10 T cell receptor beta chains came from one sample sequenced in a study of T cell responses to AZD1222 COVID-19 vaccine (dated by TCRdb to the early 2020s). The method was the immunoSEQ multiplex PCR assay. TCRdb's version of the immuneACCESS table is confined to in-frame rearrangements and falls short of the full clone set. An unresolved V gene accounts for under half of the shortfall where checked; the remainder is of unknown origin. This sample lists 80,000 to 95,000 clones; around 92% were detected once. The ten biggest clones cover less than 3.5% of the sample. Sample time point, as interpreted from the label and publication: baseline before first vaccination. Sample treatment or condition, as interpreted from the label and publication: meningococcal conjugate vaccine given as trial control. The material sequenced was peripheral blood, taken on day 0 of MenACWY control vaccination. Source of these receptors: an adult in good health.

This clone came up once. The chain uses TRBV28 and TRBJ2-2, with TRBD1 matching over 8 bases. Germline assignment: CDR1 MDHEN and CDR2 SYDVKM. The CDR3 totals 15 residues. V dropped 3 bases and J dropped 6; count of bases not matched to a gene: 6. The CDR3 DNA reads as TGTGCCAGCAGTTTTGGCAGGGGGCTTTCCGGGGAGCTGTTTTTT. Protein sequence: CASSFGRGLSGELFF.

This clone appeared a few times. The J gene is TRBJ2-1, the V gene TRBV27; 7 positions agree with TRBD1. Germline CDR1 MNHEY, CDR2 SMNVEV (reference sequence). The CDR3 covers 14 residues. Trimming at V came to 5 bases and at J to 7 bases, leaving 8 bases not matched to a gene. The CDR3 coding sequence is TGTGCCAGCAGTCCGTTACAGGGGTTGAATGAGCAGTTCTTC. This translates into CASSPLQGLNEQFF.

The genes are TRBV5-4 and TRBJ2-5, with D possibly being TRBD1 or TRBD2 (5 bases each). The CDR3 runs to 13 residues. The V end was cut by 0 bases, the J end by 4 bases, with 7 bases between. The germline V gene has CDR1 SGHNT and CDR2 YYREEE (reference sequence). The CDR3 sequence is CASSLAGTETQYF. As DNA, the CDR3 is TGTGCCAGCAGCTTGGCAGGGACAGAGACCCAGTACTTC.

CDR3: CASSYAKRTGIDSNQPQHF. The CDR3 DNA sequence: TGTGCCAGCAGTTACGCGAAACGGACAGGAATTGATAGCAATCAGCCCCAGCATTTT. The chain has TRBV6-2 or TRBV6-3 and TRBJ1-5, with TRBD1 matching 7 bases. The CDR3 loop spans 19 amino acids. The germline V gene encodes CDR1 MNHEY and CDR2 SVGEGT. Trimming removed 2 bases from V and 0 bases from J; junction bases left unmatched: 13.

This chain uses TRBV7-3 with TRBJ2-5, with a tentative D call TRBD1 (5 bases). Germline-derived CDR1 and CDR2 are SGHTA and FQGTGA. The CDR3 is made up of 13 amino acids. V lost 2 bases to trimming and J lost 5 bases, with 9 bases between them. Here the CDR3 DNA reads TGTGCCAGCAGCTTAGCTAAGGGGGAGACCCAGTACTTC. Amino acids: CASSLAKGETQYF. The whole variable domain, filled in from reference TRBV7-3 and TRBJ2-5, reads GAGVSQTPSNKVTEKGKYVELRCDPISGHTALYWYRQSLGQGPEFLIYFQGTGAADDSGLPNDRFFAVRPEGSVSTLKIQRTERGDSAVYLCASSLAKGETQYFGPGTRLLVL.

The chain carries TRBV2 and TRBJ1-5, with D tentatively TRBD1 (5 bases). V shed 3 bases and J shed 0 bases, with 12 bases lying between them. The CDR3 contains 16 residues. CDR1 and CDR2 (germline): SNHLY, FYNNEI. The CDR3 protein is CASSDLGGVSNQPQHF. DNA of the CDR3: TGTGCCAGCAGTGATTTGGGGGGGGTTAGCAATCAGCCCCAGCATTTT.

The CDR3 DNA reads TGCAGTGCTAGGCGGTTCTACGAGCAGTACTTC. It is translated as CSARRFYEQYF. The chain is built from TRBV20-1 and TRBJ2-7; D not certain. V was cut by 3 bases and J by 3 bases, with 6 bases left in between. This CDR3 is 11 amino acids long. CDR1 is DFQATT and CDR2 is SNEGSKA in the germline V gene (reference sequence).

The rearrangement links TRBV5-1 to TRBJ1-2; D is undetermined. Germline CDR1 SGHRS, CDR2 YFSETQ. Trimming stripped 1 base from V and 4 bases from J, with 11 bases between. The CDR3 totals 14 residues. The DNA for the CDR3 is TGCGCCAGCAGCTTGAATCCGTTTAGCTATGGCTACACCTTC. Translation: CASSLNPFSYGYTF.

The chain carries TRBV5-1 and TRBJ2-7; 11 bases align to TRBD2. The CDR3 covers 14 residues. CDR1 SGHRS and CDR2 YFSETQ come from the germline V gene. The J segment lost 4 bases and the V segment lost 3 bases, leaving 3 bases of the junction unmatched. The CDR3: CASSSGLAGYEQYF. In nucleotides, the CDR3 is TGCGCCAGCAGCTCAGGACTAGCGGGTTACGAGCAGTACTTC.

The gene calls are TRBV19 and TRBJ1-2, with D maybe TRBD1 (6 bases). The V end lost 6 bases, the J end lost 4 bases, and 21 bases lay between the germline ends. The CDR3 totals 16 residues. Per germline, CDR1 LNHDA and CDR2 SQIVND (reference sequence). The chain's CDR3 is CASSKYLNRDSYGYTF. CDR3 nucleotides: TGTGCCAGTAGCAAATACCTTAACAGGGACTCCTATGGCTACACCTTC.